What follows is one T cell receptor (beta chain) and its context. Its antigen remains unknown. Germline V gene lookup returns CDR1 LNHDA and CDR2 SQIVND (reference sequence). This CDR3 is built from 14 residues. This sample is drawn from a study of T cell responses to AZD1222 COVID-19 vaccine. The study's findings and limits: The repertoires were collected only after the peak T cell response. Spike-specific TCRs gained breadth and depth after people received two AZD1222 doses. It should be noted that donors were predominantly white British and more often female, and clonal diversity was possibly underestimated.

Clones were read by immunoSEQ multiplex PCR, and TCRdb kept only the in-frame ones, dropping some. The sample consists of around 99,000 clones, around 87% of them appearing once. The source was peripheral blood, collected 28 days after the second AZD1222 dose. V usage is TRBV19 and J usage is TRBJ2-7, with 7 bases identical to TRBD1. The receptor's source is an adult who received the AZD1222 COVID-19 vaccine. The CDR3 DNA follows: TGTGCTATCTCCCCGGGACAGAGCACCTACGAGCAGTACTTC. Its translation is CAISPGQSTYEQYF.